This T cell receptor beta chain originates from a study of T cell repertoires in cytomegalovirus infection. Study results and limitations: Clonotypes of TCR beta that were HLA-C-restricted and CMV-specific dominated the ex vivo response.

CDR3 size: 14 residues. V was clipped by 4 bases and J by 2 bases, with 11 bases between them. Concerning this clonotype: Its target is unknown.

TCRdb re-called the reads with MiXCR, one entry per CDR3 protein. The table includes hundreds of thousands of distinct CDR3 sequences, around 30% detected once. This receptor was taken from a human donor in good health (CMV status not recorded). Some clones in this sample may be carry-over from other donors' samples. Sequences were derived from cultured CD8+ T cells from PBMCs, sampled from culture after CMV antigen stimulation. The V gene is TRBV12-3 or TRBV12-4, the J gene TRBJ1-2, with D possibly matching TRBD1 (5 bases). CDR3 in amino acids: CASSWGNPNYGYTF. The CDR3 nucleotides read TGTGCCAGCAGTTGGGGGAACCCCAACTATGGCTACACCTTC.